This T cell receptor (beta chain) comes out of a study of blood T cell repertoires in COVID-19. The wider study: Some COVID-19 samples were acute and others convalescent; all came from the United States, Italy and Spain.

The authors' processing: By means of reference gene primer amplification, nucleated cell counts were estimated. This table comes from immunoSEQ multiplex PCR, and its TCRdb copy is limited to in-frame clones, with some not included. Clone size and the V and J calls come from that table; the DNA yielded D and trimming. Among around 120,000 clones listed, just under 85% were seen once. Germline V gene lookup returns CDR1 DFQATT and CDR2 SNEGSKA (reference sequence). CDR3 size: 15 residues. With V trimmed by 3 bases and J by 2 bases, 7 bases remained unmatched. This chain joins TRBV20-1 and TRBJ1-5; 7 positions match TRBD1. This TCR was recovered from a man aged 70 or older with active or convalescent COVID-19. Specimen: peripheral blood. CDR3 protein: CSASLQGYGNQPQHF. CDR3 bases: TGCAGTGCTAGTTTACAGGGGTACGGCAATCAGCCCCAGCATTTT.